This T cell receptor (beta chain) was observed in a study of naive and memory T cell subsets. An equimolar mix of two oligonucleotides served as the beta constant-region primer for TRBC1 and TRBC2. An oligonucleotide with the SP2 primer and a 12-nucleotide UMI was ligated to the cDNA 3' end. TCRdb reprocessed the UMI-ligation and nested PCR reads via MiXCR and lists one record per CDR3 protein. The sample includes some 150,000 distinct CDR3 sequences, over 15% of them seen just once. This clonotype has just a few counts. CDR1 MNHNS and CDR2 SASEGT come from the germline V gene. This CDR3 is built from 17 residues. V gave up 2 bases and J gave up 0 bases; unmatched junction bases: 7.

The specimen was naive CD4+ T cells from blood. V usage is TRBV6-1 and J usage is TRBJ2-3; 8 nucleotides agree with TRBD2. This clonotype was obtained from a human donor in good health. The CDR3 sequence: CASSELSGSSSTDTQYF. The CDR3 DNA sequence: TGTGCCAGCAGTGAACTCAGCGGGAGTAGTAGCACAGATACGCAGTATTTT.